These 27 T cell receptor beta chains were sequenced from one sample in a study of T cell changes during pregnancy in multiple sclerosis. The data were produced by immunoSEQ multiplex PCR, yet TCRdb's version contains in-frame clones alone and is incomplete. The data show over 55,000 clones, almost 95% seen once. The sample consisted of CD8+ T cells from peripheral blood mononuclear cells, taken in the third trimester of pregnancy. The receptors originated from a female donor in good health, enrolled as a control in a pregnancy study.

V usage is TRBV5-4 and J usage is TRBJ2-7; a weak D match, TRBD2 (6 bases). Germline V lookup: CDR1 SGHNT, CDR2 YYREEE (reference sequence). Trimming stripped 4 bases from V and 3 bases from J, with 14 bases between. This CDR3 spans 14 amino acids. The CDR3 is CASSTRGSLYEQYF. The CDR3 DNA is TGTGCCAGCAGCACCCGGGGGAGTCTCTACGAGCAGTACTTC.

This chain joins TRBV13 and TRBJ2-7; D remains unclear. The V end lost 0 bases, the J end lost 4 bases, and 10 bases lay between the germline ends. Looked up from germline, CDR1 is PRHDT and CDR2 is FYEKMQ (reference sequence). The CDR3 has 14 amino acids. The CDR3, as DNA: TGTGCCAGCAGCTTAGGGTTAACATCATACGAGCAGTACTTC. Translated, it gives CASSLGLTSYEQYF.

Here the CDR3 reads CASSLGGYEQYF. The CDR3 DNA sequence: TGTGCCAGCAGCTTAGGGGGTTACGAGCAGTACTTC. This chain links TRBV5-4 with TRBJ2-7, with a weak D call TRBD1 (6 bases). The V gene lost 2 bases and the J gene lost 4 bases, with 7 bases spanning the gap. The V gene's germline CDR1 is SGHNT and CDR2 YYREEE (reference sequence). The CDR3 has 12 amino acids. Drawing the rest from reference TRBV5-4 and TRBJ2-7, the complete variable domain is ETGVTQSPTHLIKTRGQQVTLRCSSQSGHNTVSWYQQALGQGPQFIFQYYREEENGRGNFPPRFSGLQFPNYSSELNVNALELDDSALYLCASSLGGYEQYFGPGTRLTVT.

The J gene is TRBJ2-7, the V gene TRBV5-1, with TRBD1 as a possible D gene (6 bases). The CDR3 runs to 15 residues. Germline lookup yields CDR1 SGHRS and CDR2 YFSETQ. V gave up 0 bases and J gave up 3 bases, with 13 bases separating them. The CDR3 spells CASSLAQGINYEQYF. CDR3 DNA: TGCGCCAGCAGCTTGGCTCAGGGGATCAACTACGAGCAGTACTTC.

The rearrangement links TRBV30 to TRBJ1-1, with 8 bases that match TRBD1. The CDR3 length is 14 residues. Germline trimming cut 4 bases from V and 4 bases from J; bases unmatched to any gene: 8. Germline values: CDR1 GTSNPN, CDR2 SVGIG (reference sequence). CDR3 in amino acids: CAWTPGQGGTEAFF. CDR3 sequence (DNA): TGTGCCTGGACCCCAGGACAGGGAGGCACTGAAGCTTTCTTT.

The chain couples TRBV6-5 to TRBJ1-2, with a weak D call TRBD1 (6 bases). Germline loops: CDR1 MNHEY, CDR2 SVGAGI. CDR3 size: 15 residues. V lost 6 bases to trimming and J lost 8 bases, with 22 bases between them. The CDR3 DNA sequence: TGTGCCAGCAGAACCGGGACAATTCGGATGAGCGGCTACACCTTC. Translating it yields CASRTGTIRMSGYTF.

This clone has a single count. The V gene is TRBV5-6, the J gene TRBJ1-4; no definite D call. The CDR3 contains 15 residues. The germline gives CDR1 SGHDT, CDR2 YYEEEE. Between the trimmed V and J ends, which lost 4 bases and 0 bases, there was a span of 10 bases. The CDR3 region has the DNA TGTGCCAGCAGCCCTACAGCTGCAACTAATGAAAAACTGTTTTTT. This encodes CASSPTAATNEKLFF.

The gene calls are TRBV7-3 and TRBJ2-5; maybe TRBD2 (5 bases). The germline V gene has CDR1 SGHTA and CDR2 FQGTGA. Deletions cut 4 bases from V and 5 bases from J, with 11 bases between. The CDR3 length is 13 residues. For the CDR3, the DNA is TGTGCCAGCAGCTCCCCCCCGGGGGAGACCCAGTACTTC. Translating it yields CASSSPPGETQYF.

The chain carries TRBV5-1 and TRBJ2-3; D call uncertain. V lost 0 bases and J 5 bases, leaving 7 bases between the germline ends. Germline CDR1 is SGHRS and CDR2 is YFSETQ. This CDR3 has 13 residues. As DNA, the CDR3 is TGCGCCAGCAGCTTGGATCCCGTAGATACGCAGTATTTT. Translation: CASSLDPVDTQYF.

This chain joins TRBV10-3 and TRBJ1-1; D is possibly TRBD1 (6 bases). The V and J ends lost 3 bases and 1 base respectively, with 15 bases between them. The CDR3 loop spans 16 amino acids. Germline-derived CDR1 and CDR2 are ENHRY and SYGVKD. The CDR3 nucleotides are TGTGCCATCAGTGACTCCGTTTGGGGGCAGAACACTGAAGCTTTCTTT. Its translation: CAISDSVWGQNTEAFF.

This chain connects TRBV19 to TRBJ1-2; D not certain. V shed 0 bases and J shed 6 bases, with 14 bases lying between them. CDR1 and CDR2 (germline): LNHDA, SQIVND (reference sequence). This CDR3 is 15 amino acids long. CDR3 amino acids: CASSIDQKGGDGYTF. CDR3 in DNA: TGTGCCAGTAGTATAGATCAAAAGGGCGGGGATGGCTACACCTTC.

This rearrangement joins TRBV7-6 to TRBJ1-5; TRBD1 matches at 8 bases. Losses at the gene ends were 5 bases for V and 7 bases for J; bases not matched to a gene: 10. The CDR3 totals 15 residues. The germline V gene has CDR1 SGHVS and CDR2 FNYEAQ. The CDR3 region is CASSPTGDGYQPQHF. Written as DNA, the CDR3 is TGTGCCAGCAGCCCGACAGGGGACGGTTACCAGCCCCAGCATTTT. The full variable domain, its missing parts supplied by reference TRBV7-6 and TRBJ1-5, is GAGVSQSPRYKVTKRGQDVALRCDPISGHVSLYWYRQALGQGPEFLTYFNYEAQQDKSGLPNDRFSAERPEGSISTLTIQRTEQRDSAMYRCASSPTGDGYQPQHFGDGTRLSIL.

This rearrangement joins TRBV14 to TRBJ1-4, with D possibly being TRBD1 (5 bases). Germline V CDR1 and CDR2: SGHDN, FVKESK. The CDR3 is 16 amino acids. V was cut by 4 bases and J by 3 bases, with 15 bases left in between. CDR3 coding DNA: TGTGCCAGCAGCCCCATAACACAGGTGGCTAATGAAAAACTGTTTTTT. It yields the protein CASSPITQVANEKLFF.

The V gene is TRBV4-3, the J gene TRBJ2-1; D possibly corresponds to TRBD2 (5 bases). Trimming cost V 4 bases and J 6 bases, with 10 bases left between them. Germline V gene lookup returns CDR1 LGHNA and CDR2 YSLEER. The CDR3 runs 13 residues. The CDR3 sequence: CASSRLLANEQFF. The CDR3 nucleotides are TGCGCCAGCAGCCGTCTTCTAGCCAATGAGCAGTTCTTC.

J is TRBJ2-1 and V is TRBV19, with D possibly being TRBD1 (6 bases). CDR3 length: 15 amino acids. Trimming stripped 6 bases from V and 3 bases from J, with 15 bases between. Looked up from germline, CDR1 is LNHDA and CDR2 is SQIVND (reference sequence). The CDR3 sequence is CASRDRDRLYNEQFF. CDR3 nucleotide sequence: TGTGCCAGTAGGGATCGTGACAGGCTCTACAATGAGCAGTTCTTC. Full variable domain (remainder filled in from reference TRBV19 and TRBJ2-1): DGGITQSPKYLFRKEGQNVTLSCEQNLNHDAMYWYRQDPGQGLRLIYYSQIVNDFQKGDIAEGYSVSREKKESFPLTVTSAQKNPTAFYLCASRDRDRLYNEQFFGPGTRLTVL.

A note on this clone: The sample carries other DNA sequences with the same CDR3. This chain uses TRBV6-4 with TRBJ2-3, with 7 bases identical to TRBD2. The CDR3 is 15 residues long. Germline V gene data show CDR1 as MRHNA and CDR2 as SNTAGT. Trimming took 0 bases from V and 1 from J; bases not matched to a gene: 1. The DNA for the CDR3 is TGTGCCAGCAGTGACTCGAGCGGGGGCACAGATACGCAGTATTTT. Its protein is CASSDSSGGTDTQYF.

V usage is TRBV11-3 and J usage is TRBJ2-2; 10 bases agree with TRBD1. J gave up 1 base and V 3 bases, and 2 bases lay outside the gene matches. CDR1 is SGHNT, CDR2 YENEEA, per germline. This CDR3 has 16 amino acids. Here the CDR3 reads CASSLGQGMNTGELFF. The CDR3 coding sequence is TGTGCCAGCAGCTTGGGACAGGGGATGAACACCGGGGAGCTGTTTTTT.

The chain joins TRBV4-3 to TRBJ1-5, with no clear D. The CDR3 is made up of 15 amino acids. The germline gives CDR1 LGHNA, CDR2 YSLEER. V dropped 0 bases and J dropped 2 bases, with 8 bases sitting between them. CDR3 sequence: CASSQERGGNQPQHF. CDR3 bases: TGCGCCAGCAGCCAAGAGCGGGGTGGCAATCAGCCCCAGCATTTT.

V gene TRBV7-2 combines with J gene TRBJ1-6, with 8 bases that match TRBD1. This CDR3 region has 16 residues. Per the germline V gene, CDR1 is SGHTA and CDR2 is FQGNSA. With 1 base clipped from V and 10 bases from J, the junction kept 9 bases outside the gene matches. In DNA form, the CDR3 reads TGTGCCAGCAGCTTAGGAGTTGGACAGGGCGGATCACCCCTCCACTTT. Its protein is CASSLGVGQGGSPLHF.

The sample holds one count of this clone. The chain employs TRBV2 and TRBJ2-7, with D perhaps TRBD2 (6 bases). From germline, CDR1 is SNHLY and CDR2 FYNNEI. The CDR3 sequence is 15 residues long. The germline V and J ends were trimmed by 3 bases and 4 bases, with 16 bases remaining between them. CDR3 DNA: TGTGCCAGCAGTGATATAACTGGAGGGACTTACGAGCAGTACTTC. Protein product: CASSDITGGTYEQYF.

In DNA, the CDR3 is TGCGCCAGCAGTGAGATGGTAGCGGGGGGCCTAGCCAAAAACATTCAGTACTTC. Its translation: CASSEMVAGGLAKNIQYF. The rearrangement uses TRBV10-1 and TRBJ2-4; 10 nucleotides agree with TRBD2. This CDR3 spans 18 amino acids. In germline, CDR1 is WNHNN, CDR2 SYGVQD (reference sequence). V lost 2 bases, J lost 0 bases, and 7 bases stayed unmatched.

The chain joins TRBV5-6 to TRBJ1-1; the match to TRBD1 covers 8 bases. Germline trimming cut 0 bases from V and 4 bases from J; bases unmatched to any gene: 2. CDR1 and CDR2 from the germline V gene are SGHDT and YYEEEE. This CDR3 region has 14 residues. CDR3 amino acids: CASSLGTGFTEAFF. In DNA, the CDR3 is TGTGCCAGCAGCTTGGGGACAGGGTTCACTGAAGCTTTCTTT.

DNA for the CDR3: TGTGCCAGCAGCTTTTCCACAAACTACAATGAGCAGTTCTTC. It specifies CASSFSTNYNEQFF. The chain employs TRBV5-4 and TRBJ2-1; D is uncertain. The CDR3 contains 14 residues. Trimming removed 2 bases at V and 3 bases at J, with 9 bases between. Germline V gene sequence: CDR1 SGHNT, CDR2 YYREEE (reference sequence).

The chain links TRBV7-7 to TRBJ1-5; 9 bases are a match to TRBD1. J gave up 2 bases and V 5 bases, and 10 bases lay outside the gene matches. The CDR3 is 17 residues long. Germline CDR1 SSHAT, CDR2 FNYEAQ (reference sequence). In DNA form, the CDR3 reads TGTGCCAGCAGCCCGAGGGCTGGACAGGGGCGCAATCAGCCCCAGCATTTT. This encodes CASSPRAGQGRNQPQHF.

V gene TRBV18 combines with J gene TRBJ1-1; 8 nucleotides align to TRBD1. CDR1 and CDR2 from the germline V gene are KGHSH and LQKENI. This CDR3 has 14 residues. With 4 bases clipped from V and 3 bases from J, the junction kept 4 bases outside the gene matches. The CDR3 is CASSQSTGDTEAFF. Here the CDR3 DNA reads TGTGCCAGCTCACAATCGACAGGGGACACTGAAGCTTTCTTT.

The chain carries TRBV6-5 and TRBJ1-2; possibly TRBD1 for D (6 bases). The CDR3 has 13 amino acids. Germline CDR1 MNHEY, CDR2 SVGAGI. V lost 6 bases, J lost 5 bases, and 13 bases lay in between. The CDR3 is CASRNTGQYGYTF. In DNA, the CDR3 is TGTGCCAGCAGGAATACAGGGCAATATGGCTACACCTTC.

The chain's CDR3 is CASSWDGGGTDTQYF. In DNA form, the CDR3 reads TGTGCCAGCAGTTGGGACGGCGGGGGAACAGATACGCAGTATTTT. The chain has TRBV25-1 and TRBJ2-3, with TRBD2 identical over 7 bases. With 5 bases clipped from V and 3 bases from J, the junction kept 8 bases outside the gene matches. Germline lookup yields CDR1 MGHDK and CDR2 SYGVNS. The CDR3 spans 15 residues.